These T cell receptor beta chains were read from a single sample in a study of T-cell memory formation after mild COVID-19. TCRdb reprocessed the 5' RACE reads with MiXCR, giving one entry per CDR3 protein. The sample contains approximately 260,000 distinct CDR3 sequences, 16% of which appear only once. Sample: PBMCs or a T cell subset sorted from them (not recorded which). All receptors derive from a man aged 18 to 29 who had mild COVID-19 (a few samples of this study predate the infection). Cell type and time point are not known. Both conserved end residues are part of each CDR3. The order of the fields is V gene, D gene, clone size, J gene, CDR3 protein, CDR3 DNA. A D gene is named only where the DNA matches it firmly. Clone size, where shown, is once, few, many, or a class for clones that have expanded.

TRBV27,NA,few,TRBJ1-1,CASSFLDSNSEAFF,TGTGCCAGCAGTTTCCTGGACAGTAACTCTGAAGCTTTCTTT
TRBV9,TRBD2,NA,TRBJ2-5,CASSVTSGDQETQYF,TGTGCCAGCAGCGTTACTAGCGGGGACCAAGAGACCCAGTACTTC
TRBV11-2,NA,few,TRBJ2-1,CASSSQLVYNEQFF,TGTGCCAGCAGCTCTCAGCTTGTCTACAATGAGCAGTTCTTC
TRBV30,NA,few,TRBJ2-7,CAWTPGHTNEQYF,TGTGCCTGGACTCCGGGACACACAAACGAGCAGTACTTC
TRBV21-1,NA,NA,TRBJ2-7,CASSNGDPQRAYEQYF,TGTGCCAGCAGCAATGGGGACCCACAGAGGGCCTACGAGCAGTACTTC
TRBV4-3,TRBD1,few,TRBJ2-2,CASRTGWNTGELFF,TGCGCCAGCAGGACAGGGTGGAACACCGGGGAGCTGTTTTTT
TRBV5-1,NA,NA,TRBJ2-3,CASRSADTQYF,TGCGCCAGCAGATCGGCAGATACGCAGTATTTT
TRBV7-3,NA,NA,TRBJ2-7,CASSPTVDSYEQYF,TGTGCCAGCAGCCCGACCGTAGACTCCTACGAGCAGTACTTC
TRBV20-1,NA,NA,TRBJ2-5,CSARMGGTFRTQYF,TGCAGTGCTAGAATGGGGGGAACCTTTCGGACCCAGTACTTC
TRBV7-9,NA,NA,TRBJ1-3,CASSFDSWNTIYF,TGTGCCAGCAGCTTCGACAGTTGGAACACCATATATTTT
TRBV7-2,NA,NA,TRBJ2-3,CASSLITSTDTQYF,TGTGCCAGCAGCTTAATAACGAGCACAGATACGCAGTATTTT
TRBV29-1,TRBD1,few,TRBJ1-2,CSGLQGIYGYTF,TGCAGCGGACTACAGGGGATCTATGGCTACACCTTC
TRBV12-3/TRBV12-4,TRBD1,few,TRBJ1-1,CASRAGTVNTEAFF,TGTGCCAGCAGAGCCGGGACAGTGAACACTGAAGCTTTCTTT
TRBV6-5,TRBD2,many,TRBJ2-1,CASGGGRSLYNEQFF,TGTGCCAGTGGGGGGGGGAGGTCCCTTTACAATGAGCAGTTCTTC
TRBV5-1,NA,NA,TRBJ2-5,CASSSAGSGQETQYF,TGCGCCAGCAGCTCAGCCGGGAGCGGACAAGAGACCCAGTACTTC
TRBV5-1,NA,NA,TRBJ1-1,CASSLLTDTPNAEAFF,TGCGCCAGCAGCCTCCTGACAGATACCCCGAACGCTGAAGCTTTCTTT
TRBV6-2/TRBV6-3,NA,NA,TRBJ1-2,CASTTFSRTPSYGYTF,TGTGCCAGCACCACCTTCTCTCGGACCCCTAGCTATGGCTACACCTTC
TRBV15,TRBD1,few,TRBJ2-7,CATSRDRGTGNEQYF,TGTGCCACCAGCAGAGATCGGGGGACAGGGAACGAGCAGTACTTC
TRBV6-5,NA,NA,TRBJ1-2,CASSWTGGGYTF,TGTGCCAGCAGCTGGACCGGAGGGGGCTACACCTTC
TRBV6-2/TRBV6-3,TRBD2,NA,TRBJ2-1,CASVSPASGDNEQFF,TGTGCCAGCGTGAGTCCCGCTAGCGGAGACAATGAGCAGTTCTTC
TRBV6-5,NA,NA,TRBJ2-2,CASSYGGGWELFF,TGTGCCAGCAGTTACGGGGGGGGCTGGGAGCTGTTTTTT
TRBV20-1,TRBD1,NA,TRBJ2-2,CSARPRRTGVGTGELFF,TGCAGTGCTAGGCCCCGGCGGACAGGGGTTGGAACCGGGGAGCTGTTTTTT
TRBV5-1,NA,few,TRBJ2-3,CASSLYPSSPDTQYF,TGCGCCAGCAGCTTGTACCCCAGCAGTCCAGATACGCAGTATTTT
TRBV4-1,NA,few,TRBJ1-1,CASSQGGVTEAFF,TGCGCCAGCAGCCAAGGGGGGGTGACTGAAGCTTTCTTT
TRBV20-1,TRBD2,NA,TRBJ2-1,CSVPKLGLAVNEQFF,TGCAGTGTCCCAAAACTGGGACTAGCGGTGAATGAGCAGTTCTTC
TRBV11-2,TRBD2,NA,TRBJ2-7,CASSFSSGAYEQYF,TGTGCCAGCAGCTTCAGTAGCGGGGCCTACGAGCAGTACTTC
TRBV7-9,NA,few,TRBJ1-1,CASRANGYNTEAFF,TGTGCCAGCAGGGCGAATGGTTATAACACTGAAGCTTTCTTT
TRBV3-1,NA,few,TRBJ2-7,CASSRGLDSSYEQYF,TGTGCCAGCAGCCGAGGACTCGATAGCTCCTACGAGCAGTACTTC
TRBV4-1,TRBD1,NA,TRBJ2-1,CASSRGQGSDEQFF,TGCGCCAGCAGTAGGGGACAGGGGTCCGATGAGCAGTTCTTC
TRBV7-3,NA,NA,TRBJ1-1,CASSLWPGRTEAFF,TGTGCCAGCAGCTTATGGCCAGGGCGAACTGAAGCTTTCTTT
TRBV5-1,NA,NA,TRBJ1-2,CASSLPGDPYGYTF,TGCGCCAGCAGCTTGCCAGGGGATCCCTATGGCTACACCTTC
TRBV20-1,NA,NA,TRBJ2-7,CSAVRGQPSYEQYF,TGCAGTGCTGTGCGAGGACAGCCGTCCTACGAGCAGTACTTC
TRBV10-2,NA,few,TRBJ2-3,CASSEGQIPSTDTQYF,TGCGCCAGCAGTGAAGGGCAGATACCTAGCACAGATACGCAGTATTTT
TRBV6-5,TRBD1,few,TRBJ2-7,CASSSGGAGTGGSYEQYF,TGTGCCAGCAGTTCCGGTGGTGCCGGGACAGGGGGCTCCTACGAGCAGTACTTC
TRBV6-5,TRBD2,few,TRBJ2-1,CASSPGLAGEQFF,TGTGCCAGCAGCCCAGGACTAGCGGGAGAGCAGTTCTTC
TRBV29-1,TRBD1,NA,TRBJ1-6,CSVADRGSLHF,TGCAGCGTGGCCGACAGGGGTTCCCTCCACTTT
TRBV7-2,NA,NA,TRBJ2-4,CASSLELRWKVLAKNIQYF,TGTGCCAGCAGCTTAGAGCTACGGTGGAAGGTACTAGCCAAAAACATTCAGTACTTC
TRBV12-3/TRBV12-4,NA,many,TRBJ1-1,CASSGVTEAFF,TGTGCCAGCAGTGGGGTTACTGAAGCTTTCTTT
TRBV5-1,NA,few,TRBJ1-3,CASSLGSGAGNTIYF,TGCGCCAGCAGCTTGGGATCCGGGGCTGGAAACACCATATATTTT
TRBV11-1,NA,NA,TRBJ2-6,CASSTDAYSGANVLTF,TGTGCCAGCAGCACGGACGCTTACTCTGGGGCCAACGTCCTGACTTTC
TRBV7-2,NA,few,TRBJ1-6,CASSYPSGYSPLHF,TGTGCCAGCAGCTATCCTTCGGGGTATTCACCCCTCCACTTT
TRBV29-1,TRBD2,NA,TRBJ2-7,CSAEGRGALAGQYF,TGCAGCGCAGAGGGGCGGGGGGCTCTCGCGGGGCAGTACTTC
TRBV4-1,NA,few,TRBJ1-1,CASSHMGRRNTEAFF,TGCGCCAGCAGCCATATGGGACGGCGGAACACTGAAGCTTTCTTT
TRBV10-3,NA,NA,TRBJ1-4,CAISDGVANEKLFF,TGTGCCATCAGTGACGGGGTGGCGAATGAAAAACTGTTTTTT
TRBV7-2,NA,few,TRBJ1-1,CASSLVGSLQAFF,TGTGCCAGCAGCCTGGTGGGCTCCCTGCAAGCTTTCTTT
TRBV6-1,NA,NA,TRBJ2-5,CASGDRRMETQYF,TGTGCCAGCGGGGACCGGCGTATGGAGACCCAGTACTTC
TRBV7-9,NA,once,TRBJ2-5,CASSLGLGGTQYF,TGTGCCAGCAGCTTAGGTCTGGGGGGCACCCAGTACTTC